These 27 T cell receptor beta chains share one sample of origin, sequenced in a study of cytomegalovirus exposure and HLA in healthy donors. A multiplex PCR was run with 60 Vbeta primers and 13 Jbeta primers. The repertoire was sequenced with immunoSEQ multiplex PCR; TCRdb's copy has only in-frame clones and lacks some. The sample holds 96,000 or so clones, approximately 72% seen once. The sequenced sample consisted of PBMCs. Receptor source: a female donor in good health and CMV-seropositive.

The chain couples TRBV27 to TRBJ2-3; TRBD2 matches at 8 bases. Unmatched junction bases numbered 5, after V lost 6 bases and J lost 3 bases. This CDR3 contains 14 residues. The germline V gene encodes CDR1 MNHEY and CDR2 SMNVEV (reference sequence). The CDR3: CASRRGDTTDTQYF. In DNA, the CDR3 is TGTGCCAGCAGGCGGGGGGACACGACAGATACGCAGTATTTT.

J is TRBJ1-2 and V is TRBV10-1; 7 bases are a match to TRBD1. The CDR3 is 15 amino acids. The germline CDR1 and CDR2 sequences are WNHNN and SYGVQD (reference sequence). Unmatched junction bases numbered 8, after V lost 0 bases and J lost 7 bases. The CDR3 reads CASSESTGRLAGYTF. The DNA of the CDR3 is TGCGCCAGCAGTGAGTCGACAGGGCGGCTGGCTGGCTACACCTTC.

V and J are TRBV5-1 and TRBJ1-2, with a tentative D call TRBD1 (6 bases). This CDR3 has 14 residues. V was trimmed by 2 bases and J by 4 bases, leaving 12 bases between them. Germline CDR1 SGHRS, CDR2 YFSETQ. CDR3 in amino acids: CASSLDSGVYGYTF. CDR3 DNA: TGCGCCAGCAGCTTAGATTCAGGGGTCTATGGCTACACCTTC.

This clone was observed a handful of times. The chain couples TRBV30 to TRBJ1-2; no reliable D call. V was pared by 7 bases and J by 5 bases, with 11 bases between. There are 11 residues in the CDR3. Per the germline V gene, CDR1 is GTSNPN and CDR2 is SVGIG (reference sequence). CDR3 in amino acids: CAFQTGYGYTF. CDR3 nucleotides: TGTGCCTTCCAAACGGGGTATGGCTACACCTTC. The entire variable domain, with the rest obtained from reference TRBV30 and TRBJ1-2, is as follows: SQTIHQWPATLVQPVGSPLSLECTVEGTSNPNLYWYRQAAGRGLQLLFYSVGIGQISSEVPQNLSASRPQDRQFILSSKKLLLSDSGFYLCAFQTGYGYTFGSGTRLTVV.

The chain is built from TRBV5-1 and TRBJ2-7; 12 bases align to TRBD2. Germline assignment: CDR1 SGHRS and CDR2 YFSETQ. The CDR3 extends over 15 amino acids. Germline trimming cut 7 bases from V and 5 bases from J; bases unmatched to any gene: 10. CDR3 in amino acids: CASQTSGSPPHEQYF. In DNA, the CDR3 is TGCGCCAGCCAGACTAGCGGGAGTCCGCCCCACGAGCAGTACTTC.

The V call is TRBV6-5, the J call TRBJ2-7, with D perhaps matching TRBD2 (7 bases). The CDR3 covers 13 residues. Germline CDR1 MNHEY, CDR2 SVGAGI. The ends were cut back, 6 bases at V and 5 bases at J, with 14 bases in the middle. CDR3 nucleotides: TGTGCCAGCAGAAGGGGGGGGGCTCACGAGCAGTACTTC. The encoded protein is CASRRGGAHEQYF.

The table lists this clone with a count of one. The rearrangement uses TRBV4-2 and TRBJ2-7; TRBD1 matches at 9 bases. The ends lost 3 bases at V and 7 bases at J; junction bases unmatched: 13. There are 16 residues in the CDR3. Germline lookup yields CDR1 LGHNA and CDR2 YNFKEQ. The DNA of the CDR3 is TGTGCCAGCAGCCACGCCCCGGGACAGGGAGCCGGGGAGCAGTACTTC. Translation: CASSHAPGQGAGEQYF.

The V call is TRBV7-3, the J call TRBJ2-5; D is undetermined. The germline CDR1 and CDR2 sequences are SGHTA and FQGTGA. Trimming removed 2 bases at V and 2 bases at J, with 9 bases between. The CDR3 length is 14 residues. CDR3 region: CASSLPDTQETQYF. In nucleotides, the CDR3 is TGTGCCAGCAGCTTACCAGACACGCAAGAGACCCAGTACTTC.

The rearrangement joins TRBV30 to TRBJ2-2; D possibly corresponds to TRBD2 (6 bases). The CDR3 consists of 13 residues. Germline V gene data show CDR1 as GTSNPN and CDR2 as SVGIG (reference sequence). Deletions cut 5 bases from V and 7 bases from J, with 14 bases between. Written as DNA, the CDR3 is TGTGCCTGGCAGAGAGCCGGGGGCGGGGAGCTGTTTTTT. This gives the protein CAWQRAGGGELFF.

Of note for this clone: Other DNA sequences of this sample code for an identical CDR3. The CDR3 sequence is CASSDSSGGADTQYF. In DNA form, the CDR3 reads TGTGCCAGCAGTGACTCTAGCGGGGGGGCAGATACGCAGTATTTT. The chain uses TRBV6-4 and TRBJ2-3; TRBD2 matches at 11 bases. After removal of 0 bases from V and 4 bases from J, the junction contained 0 bases not matched to a gene. The CDR3 consists of 15 residues. Per the germline V gene, CDR1 is MRHNA and CDR2 is SNTAGT.

The chain combines TRBV2 with TRBJ1-5; perhaps TRBD1 as D (5 bases). The CDR3 extends over 13 amino acids. V lost 5 bases and J 2 bases, leaving 7 bases between the germline ends. The V gene's germline CDR1 is SNHLY and CDR2 FYNNEI. CDR3 bases: TGTGCCAGCAGTAGGGGTGGCAATCAGCCCCAGCATTTT. Encoded protein: CASSRGGNQPQHF.

This chain connects TRBV11-1 to TRBJ2-7, with TRBD2 matching over 8 bases. Germline V gives CDR1 SGHAT, CDR2 FQDESV (reference sequence). The CDR3 extends over 15 amino acids. V shed 5 bases and J 1 base; nucleotides not matched to a gene: 7. The CDR3 coding sequence is TGTGCCAGCAGCCCCGGGGGGGCCGAATCCTACGAGCAGTACTTC. Encoded protein: CASSPGGAESYEQYF. Filled out from reference TRBV11-1 and TRBJ2-7, the complete variable domain reads EAEVAQSPRYKITEKSQAVAFWCDPISGHATLYWYRQILGQGPELLVQFQDESVVDDSQLPKDRFSAERLKGVDSTLKIQPAELGDSAMYLCASSPGGAESYEQYFGPGTRLTVT.

CDR3 in DNA: TGTGCCAGCAGCCCCGTGGACTACCTTCTTAATTCACCCCTCCACTTT. It translates to CASSPVDYLLNSPLHF. The rearrangement uses TRBV11-2 and TRBJ1-6; unclear D gene. Per the germline V gene, CDR1 is SGHAT and CDR2 is FQNNGV. This CDR3 is 16 amino acids long. V was trimmed by 5 bases and J by 6 bases, leaving 17 bases between them.

The chain joins TRBV30 to TRBJ1-6; D is ambiguous. The CDR3 consists of 13 residues. Per the germline V gene, CDR1 is GTSNPN and CDR2 is SVGIG (reference sequence). V lost 0 bases and J lost 9, with 9 bases in between. CDR3 loop: CAWSVRGGSPLHF. In DNA form, the CDR3 reads TGTGCCTGGAGTGTACGGGGTGGTTCACCCCTCCACTTT.

The chain combines TRBV7-9 with TRBJ2-1; TRBD2 matches 10 bases. CDR3 length: 16 residues. With 1 base clipped from V and 5 bases from J, the junction kept 5 bases outside the gene matches. Germline V gene lookup returns CDR1 SEHNR and CDR2 FQNEAQ (reference sequence). In DNA form, the CDR3 reads TGTGCCAGCAGCTTAGTCGCTAGCGGGGGCCACAATGAGCAGTTCTTC. It encodes CASSLVASGGHNEQFF.

This clone was picked up a small number of times. The V gene is TRBV12-5, the J gene TRBJ2-7; D not resolved. Trimming took 5 bases from V and 1 from J, leaving 9 bases between them. The CDR3 contains 13 residues. Germline CDR1 and CDR2: LGHNT and FRNRAP. This CDR3 is CASGPPDSYEQYF. Written as DNA, the CDR3 is TGTGCTAGTGGTCCCCCAGATTCCTACGAGCAGTACTTC.

This chain uses TRBV9 with TRBJ2-7; D is perhaps TRBD1 (5 bases). CDR3 length equals 14 residues. Germline V gene lookup returns CDR1 SGDLS and CDR2 YYNGEE. Trimming removed 0 bases at V and 2 bases at J, with 9 bases between. The CDR3 sequence is CASSVGDRAYEQYF. CDR3 sequence (DNA): TGTGCCAGCAGCGTAGGAGACAGAGCCTACGAGCAGTACTTC.

The chain combines TRBV4-3 with TRBJ1-4; 12 bases are a match to TRBD1. The length of the CDR3 is 15 residues. Germline loops: CDR1 LGHNA, CDR2 YSLEER. Trimming cost V 1 base and J 8 bases; bases outside gene matches: 2. The CDR3 nucleotides read TGCGCCAGCAGCCAAGTTGGGACAGGGGGCGAAAAACTGTTTTTT. It encodes CASSQVGTGGEKLFF.

Here the CDR3 reads CAISESSIAGWNEQFF. The CDR3, as DNA: TGTGCCATCAGTGAGTCGTCAATAGCGGGGTGGAATGAGCAGTTCTTC. The V call is TRBV10-3, the J call TRBJ2-1; 8 bases fit TRBD2. The CDR3 spans 16 residues. The V gene's germline CDR1 is ENHRY and CDR2 SYGVKD. V was clipped by 0 bases and J by 7 bases; unmatched bases: 8.

The chain couples TRBV7-3 to TRBJ2-1; 7 bases align to TRBD1. Trimming cost V 3 bases and J 9 bases; bases outside gene matches: 11. In germline, CDR1 is SGHTA, CDR2 FQGTGA. This CDR3 spans 15 amino acids. CDR3 sequence reads: CASSFGQDRQGEQFF. CDR3 coding DNA: TGTGCCAGCAGCTTTGGACAGGATCGTCAAGGTGAGCAGTTCTTC.

The sample holds a few counts of this clone. This sequence joins TRBV28 and TRBJ1-2; TRBD1 might be the D (6 bases). V was pared by 6 bases and J by 0 bases, with 17 bases between. This CDR3 has 16 amino acids. Germline V lookup: CDR1 MDHEN, CDR2 SYDVKM. For the CDR3, the DNA is TGTGCCAGCAGCCTTGGGGGGGCCCCCGCTAACTATGGCTACACCTTC. It specifies CASSLGGAPANYGYTF.

CDR3: CASSYDSLGEAFF. CDR3 nucleotide sequence: TGTGCCAGCAGCTACGACTCTCTAGGTGAAGCTTTCTTT. The J gene is TRBJ1-1, the V gene TRBV7-2; no firm D call. The CDR3 consists of 13 residues. Germline lookup yields CDR1 SGHTA and CDR2 FQGNSA. V was cut by 4 bases and J by 7 bases, with 13 bases left in between. The entire variable domain, with the rest obtained from reference TRBV7-2 and TRBJ1-1, is as follows: GAGVSQSPSNKVTEKGKDVELRCDPISGHTALYWYRQSLGQGLEFLIYFQGNSAPDKSGLPSDRFSAERTGGSVSTLTIQRTQQEDSAVYLCASSYDSLGEAFFGQGTRLTVV.

V is TRBV4-2 and J is TRBJ2-3; no clear D. Germline V lookup: CDR1 LGHNA, CDR2 YNFKEQ. This CDR3 is 15 amino acids long. The V and J ends lost 4 bases and 4 bases respectively, with 15 bases between them. CDR3 sequence: CASSLLQAEADTQYF. The CDR3 DNA reads TGTGCCAGCAGCCTTCTCCAGGCAGAAGCAGATACGCAGTATTTT.

This sequence joins TRBV28 and TRBJ2-7; 8 positions match TRBD2. The CDR3 loop spans 13 amino acids. Unmatched junction bases numbered 3, after V lost 5 bases and J lost 3 bases. Germline assignment: CDR1 MDHEN and CDR2 SYDVKM. In DNA, the CDR3 is TGTGCCAGCAGTCGGGGGGGCCGCTACGAGCAGTACTTC. The encoded protein is CASSRGGRYEQYF.

The DNA for the CDR3 is TGTGCCAGCAGTCTTTACCCGACAGGGGGCCGGACAGATACGCAGTATTTT. Translated, it gives CASSLYPTGGRTDTQYF. The rearrangement links TRBV28 to TRBJ2-3, with 10 bases identical to TRBD1. Losses at the gene ends were 5 bases for V and 3 bases for J; bases not matched to a gene: 11. Per the germline V gene, CDR1 is MDHEN and CDR2 is SYDVKM. This CDR3 is built from 17 residues.

The V call is TRBV29-1, the J call TRBJ2-7; D gene unclear. V shed 4 bases and J shed 5 bases, with 9 bases lying between them. Looked up from germline, CDR1 is SQVTM and CDR2 is ANQGSEA. The CDR3 is 11 residues long. Here the CDR3 reads CSVGGVDEQYF. The CDR3, as DNA: TGCAGCGTTGGAGGAGTCGACGAGCAGTACTTC.

This chain uses TRBV6-5 with TRBJ1-5; D may be TRBD1 (5 bases). Germline CDR1 and CDR2: MNHEY and SVGAGI. The CDR3 spans 14 residues. V shed 4 bases and J shed 1 base, with 8 bases lying between them. Here the CDR3 DNA reads TGTGCCAGCAGTTTCGGGGGGAGCAATCAGCCCCAGCATTTT. Protein sequence: CASSFGGSNQPQHF.